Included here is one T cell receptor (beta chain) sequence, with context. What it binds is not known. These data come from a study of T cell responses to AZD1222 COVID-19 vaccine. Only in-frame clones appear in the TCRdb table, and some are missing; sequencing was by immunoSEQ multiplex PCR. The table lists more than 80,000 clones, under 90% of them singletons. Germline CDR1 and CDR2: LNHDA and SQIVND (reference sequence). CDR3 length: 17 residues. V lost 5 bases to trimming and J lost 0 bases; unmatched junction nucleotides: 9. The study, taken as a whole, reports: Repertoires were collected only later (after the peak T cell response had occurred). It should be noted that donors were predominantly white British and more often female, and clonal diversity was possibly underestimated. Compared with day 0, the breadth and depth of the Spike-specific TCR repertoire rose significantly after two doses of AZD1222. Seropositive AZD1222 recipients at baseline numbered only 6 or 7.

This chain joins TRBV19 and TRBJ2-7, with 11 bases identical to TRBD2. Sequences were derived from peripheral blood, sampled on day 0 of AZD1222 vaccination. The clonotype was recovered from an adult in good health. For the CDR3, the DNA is TGTGCCAGTAGTGAGGGGACTAGCGGTGTTCTCTCCTACGAGCAGTACTTC. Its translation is CASSEGTSGVLSYEQYF.